This TCR beta chain was found in a study of human T cells and chemical hapten exposure. In the study overall: Affected patients, primarily female, had alopecia areata, totalis or universalis.

In this sample, this clonotype turned up many times. V was trimmed by 8 bases and J by 6 bases, leaving 15 bases between them. Germline loops: CDR1 SGHTA, CDR2 FQGNSA. This CDR3 contains 13 residues. As for time point: patch test 2, 6 weeks after DPC sensitization. Treatment: therapeutic diphenylcyclopropenone sensitization with weekly scalp DPC. Sample donors consisted of patients with alopecia, aged 18 to 70 years, who were suitable for DPC. Single cDNA molecules in the library carried unique molecular identifiers attached during preparation. TCRdb fed the RACE reads into MiXCR, producing one record per CDR3 protein. The sample carries 65,000 to 95,000 distinct CDR3 sequences, 5% to 8.5% recorded once.

The receptor's source is a woman aged 30 to 39 with alopecia areata. Some clones in this sample may be carry-over from other donors' samples. The material was whole blood, obtained in connection with sensitization to the hapten diphenylcyclopropenone (DPC). The rearrangement joins TRBV7-2 to TRBJ2-3; a possible D gene is TRBD1 (6 bases). The CDR3 nucleotides are TGTGCCAGCCTGGCAGGGGTTAGGGATACGCAGTATTTT. It translates to CASLAGVRDTQYF.